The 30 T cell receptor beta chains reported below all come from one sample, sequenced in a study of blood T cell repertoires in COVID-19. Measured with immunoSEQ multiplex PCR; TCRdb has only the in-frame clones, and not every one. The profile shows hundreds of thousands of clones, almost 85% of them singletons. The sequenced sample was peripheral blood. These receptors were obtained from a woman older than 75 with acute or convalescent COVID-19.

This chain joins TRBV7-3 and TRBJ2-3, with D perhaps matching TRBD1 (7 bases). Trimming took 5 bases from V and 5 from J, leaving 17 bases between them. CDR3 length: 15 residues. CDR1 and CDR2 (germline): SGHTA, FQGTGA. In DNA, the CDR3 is TGTGCCAGCAGCGCCCAGGGGGGCGCAGGAGATACGCAGTATTTT. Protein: CASSAQGGAGDTQYF.

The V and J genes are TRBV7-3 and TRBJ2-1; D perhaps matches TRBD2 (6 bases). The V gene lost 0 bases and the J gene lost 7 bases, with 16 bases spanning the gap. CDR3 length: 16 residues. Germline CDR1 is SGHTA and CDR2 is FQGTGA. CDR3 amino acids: CASSLTATGTRNEQFF. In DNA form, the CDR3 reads TGTGCCAGCAGCTTAACAGCCACCGGGACTCGTAATGAGCAGTTCTTC.

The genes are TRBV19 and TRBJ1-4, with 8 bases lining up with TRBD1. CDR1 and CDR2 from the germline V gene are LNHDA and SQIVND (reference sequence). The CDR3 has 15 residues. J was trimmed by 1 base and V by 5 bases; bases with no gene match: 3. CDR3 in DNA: TGTGCCAGTAGTCGAACAGGGGGAACTAATGAAAAACTGTTTTTT. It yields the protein CASSRTGGTNEKLFF.

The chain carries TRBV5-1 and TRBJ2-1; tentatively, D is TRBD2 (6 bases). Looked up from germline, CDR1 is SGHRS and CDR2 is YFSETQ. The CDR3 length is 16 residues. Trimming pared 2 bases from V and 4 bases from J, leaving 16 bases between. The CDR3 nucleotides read TGCGCCAGCAGCTTTCACGGGAGTGACCGTTACAATGAGCAGTTCTTC. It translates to CASSFHGSDRYNEQFF.

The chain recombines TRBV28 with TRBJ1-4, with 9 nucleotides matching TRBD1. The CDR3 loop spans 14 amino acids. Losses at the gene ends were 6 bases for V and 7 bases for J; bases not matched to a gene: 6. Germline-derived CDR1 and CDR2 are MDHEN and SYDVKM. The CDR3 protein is CASSRPGQGEKLFF. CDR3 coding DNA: TGTGCCAGCAGCCGTCCGGGACAGGGTGAAAAACTGTTTTTT.

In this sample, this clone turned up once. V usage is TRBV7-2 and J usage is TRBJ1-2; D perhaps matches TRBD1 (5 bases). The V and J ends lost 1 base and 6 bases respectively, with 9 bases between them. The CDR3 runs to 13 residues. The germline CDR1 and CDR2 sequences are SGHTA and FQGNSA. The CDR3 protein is CASSLGQTDGYTF. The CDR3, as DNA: TGTGCCAGCAGCTTAGGGCAGACAGATGGCTACACCTTC.

The CDR3 DNA follows: TGTGCCAGCAGCTCCACAGAAAGCAGAGAGACCCAGTACTTC. It is translated as CASSSTESRETQYF. The chain links TRBV7-9 to TRBJ2-5; no firm D call. The V gene's germline CDR1 is SEHNR and CDR2 FQNEAQ (reference sequence). V was trimmed by 4 bases and J by 4 bases, leaving 13 bases between them. The CDR3 is 14 residues long.

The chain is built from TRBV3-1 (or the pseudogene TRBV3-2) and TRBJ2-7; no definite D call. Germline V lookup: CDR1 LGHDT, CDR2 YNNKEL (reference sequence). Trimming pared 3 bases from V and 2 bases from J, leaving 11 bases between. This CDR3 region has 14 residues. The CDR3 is CASSHSYSTYEQYF. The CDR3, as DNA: TGTGCCAGCAGCCATTCGTACAGTACCTACGAGCAGTACTTC.

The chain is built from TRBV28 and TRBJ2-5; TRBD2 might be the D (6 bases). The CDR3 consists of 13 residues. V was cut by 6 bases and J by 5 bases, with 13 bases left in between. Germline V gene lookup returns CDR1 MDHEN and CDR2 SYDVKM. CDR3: CASREGWAETQYF. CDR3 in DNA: TGTGCCAGCAGGGAGGGATGGGCCGAGACCCAGTACTTC.

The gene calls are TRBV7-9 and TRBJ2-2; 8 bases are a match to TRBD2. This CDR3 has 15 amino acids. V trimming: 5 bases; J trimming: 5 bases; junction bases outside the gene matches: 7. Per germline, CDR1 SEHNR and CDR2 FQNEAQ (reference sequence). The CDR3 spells CASSRGGRLTGELFF. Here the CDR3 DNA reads TGTGCCAGCAGCAGGGGCGGGAGGTTAACCGGGGAGCTGTTTTTT.

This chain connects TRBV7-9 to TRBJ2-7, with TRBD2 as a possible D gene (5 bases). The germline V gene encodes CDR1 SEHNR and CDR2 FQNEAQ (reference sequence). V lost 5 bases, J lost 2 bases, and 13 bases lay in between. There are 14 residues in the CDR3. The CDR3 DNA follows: TGTGCCAGCAGCCCCCGGGGAGTTACCTACGAGCAGTACTTC. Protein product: CASSPRGVTYEQYF.

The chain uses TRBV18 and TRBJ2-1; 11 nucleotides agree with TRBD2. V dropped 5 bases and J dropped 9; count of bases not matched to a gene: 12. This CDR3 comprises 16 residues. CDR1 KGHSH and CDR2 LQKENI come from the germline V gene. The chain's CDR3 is CASSITGTSGRGEQFF. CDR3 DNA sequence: TGTGCCAGCTCAATCACCGGCACTAGCGGGAGAGGTGAGCAGTTCTTC. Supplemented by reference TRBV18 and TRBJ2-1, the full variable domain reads NAGVMQNPRHLVRRRGQEARLRCSPMKGHSHVYWYRQLPEEGLKFMVYLQKENIIDESGMPKERFSAEFPKEGPSILRIQQVVRGDSAAYFCASSITGTSGRGEQFFGPGTRLTVL.

The CDR3 nucleotides read TGTGCCAGCAGCCGTAACAGGGGTAATTCACCCCTCCACTTT. This translates into CASSRNRGNSPLHF. The chain joins TRBV14 to TRBJ1-6, with TRBD1 matching over 7 bases. CDR1 is SGHDN, CDR2 FVKESK, per germline. The CDR3 totals 14 residues. After removal of 4 bases from V and 6 bases from J, the junction contained 3 bases not matched to a gene.

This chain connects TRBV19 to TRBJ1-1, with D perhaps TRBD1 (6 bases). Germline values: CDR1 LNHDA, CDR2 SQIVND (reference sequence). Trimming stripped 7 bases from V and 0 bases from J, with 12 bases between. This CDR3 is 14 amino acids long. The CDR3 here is CASNFGQLNTEAFF. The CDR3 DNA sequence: TGTGCCAGTAACTTCGGACAGCTGAACACTGAAGCTTTCTTT.

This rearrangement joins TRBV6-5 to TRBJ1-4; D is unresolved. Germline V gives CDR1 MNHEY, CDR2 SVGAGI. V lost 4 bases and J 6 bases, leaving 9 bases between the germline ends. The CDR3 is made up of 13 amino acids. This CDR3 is CASSSGIHEKLFF. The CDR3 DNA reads TGTGCCAGCAGTTCAGGAATCCATGAAAAACTGTTTTTT.

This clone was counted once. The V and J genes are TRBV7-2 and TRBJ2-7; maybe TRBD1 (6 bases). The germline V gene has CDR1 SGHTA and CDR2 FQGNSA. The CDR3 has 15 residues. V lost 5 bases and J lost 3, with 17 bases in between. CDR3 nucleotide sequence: TGTGCCAGCAGCCGTAGCCGACAGGAGATCTACGAGCAGTACTTC. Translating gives CASSRSRQEIYEQYF.

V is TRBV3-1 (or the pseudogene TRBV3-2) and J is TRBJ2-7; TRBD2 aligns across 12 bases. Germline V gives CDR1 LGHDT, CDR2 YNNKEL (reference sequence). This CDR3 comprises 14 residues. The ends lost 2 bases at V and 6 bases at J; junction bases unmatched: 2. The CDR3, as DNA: TGTGCCAGCAGCCAACTAGCGGGAGGGCTCGAGCAGTACTTC. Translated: CASSQLAGGLEQYF.

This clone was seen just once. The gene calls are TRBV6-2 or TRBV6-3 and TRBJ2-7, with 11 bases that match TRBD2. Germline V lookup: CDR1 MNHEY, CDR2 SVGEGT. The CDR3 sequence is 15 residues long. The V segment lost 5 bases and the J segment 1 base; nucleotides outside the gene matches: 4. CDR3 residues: CASSPRLAGSYEQYF. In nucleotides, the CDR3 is TGTGCCAGCAGTCCGCGACTAGCGGGGTCCTACGAGCAGTACTTC.

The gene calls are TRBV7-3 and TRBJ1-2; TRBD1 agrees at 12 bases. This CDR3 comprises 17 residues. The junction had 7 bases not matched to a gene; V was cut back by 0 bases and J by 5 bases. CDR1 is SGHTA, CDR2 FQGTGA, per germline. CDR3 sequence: CASSLTGDRGQLYGYTF. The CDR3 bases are TGTGCCAGCAGCTTAACCGGGGACAGGGGGCAGCTATATGGCTACACCTTC.

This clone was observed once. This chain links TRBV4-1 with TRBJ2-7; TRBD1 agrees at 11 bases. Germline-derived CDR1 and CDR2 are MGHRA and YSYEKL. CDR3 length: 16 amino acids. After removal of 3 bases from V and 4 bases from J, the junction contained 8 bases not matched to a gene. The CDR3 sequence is CASSQWDRGGRYEQYF. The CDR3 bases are TGCGCCAGCAGCCAGTGGGACAGGGGGGGTAGGTACGAGCAGTACTTC.

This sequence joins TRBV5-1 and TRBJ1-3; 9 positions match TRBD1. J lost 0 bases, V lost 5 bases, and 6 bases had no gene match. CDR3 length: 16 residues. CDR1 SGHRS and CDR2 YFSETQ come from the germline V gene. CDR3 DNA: TGCGCCAGCAGAGAAGGGACAGGGACCTCTGGAAACACCATATATTTT. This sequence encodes CASREGTGTSGNTIYF.

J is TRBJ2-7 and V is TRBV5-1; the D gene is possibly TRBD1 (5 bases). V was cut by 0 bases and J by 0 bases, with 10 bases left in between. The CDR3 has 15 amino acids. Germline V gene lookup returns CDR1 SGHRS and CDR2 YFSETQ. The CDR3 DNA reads TGCGCCAGCAGCTTGGATCAGGGAACCTCCTACGAGCAGTACTTC. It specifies CASSLDQGTSYEQYF.

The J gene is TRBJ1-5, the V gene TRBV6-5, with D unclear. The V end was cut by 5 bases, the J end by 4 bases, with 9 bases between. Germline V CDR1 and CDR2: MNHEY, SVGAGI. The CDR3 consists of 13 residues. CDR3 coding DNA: TGTGCCAGCAGTCTAGACGGTAATCAGCCCCAGCATTTT. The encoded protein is CASSLDGNQPQHF.

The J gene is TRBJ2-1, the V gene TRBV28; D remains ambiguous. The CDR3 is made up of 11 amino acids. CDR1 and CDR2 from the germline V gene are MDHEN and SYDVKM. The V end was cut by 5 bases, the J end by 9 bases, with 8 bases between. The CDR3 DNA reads TGTGCCAGCAGTACAATCTCTGAGCAGTTCTTC. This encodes CASSTISEQFF.

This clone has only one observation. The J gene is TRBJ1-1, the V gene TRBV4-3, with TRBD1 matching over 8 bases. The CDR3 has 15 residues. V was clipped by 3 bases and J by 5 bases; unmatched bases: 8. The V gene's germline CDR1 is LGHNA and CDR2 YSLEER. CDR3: CASSQGAGGRTEAFF. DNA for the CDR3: TGCGCCAGCAGCCAGGGGGCAGGGGGCCGAACTGAAGCTTTCTTT.

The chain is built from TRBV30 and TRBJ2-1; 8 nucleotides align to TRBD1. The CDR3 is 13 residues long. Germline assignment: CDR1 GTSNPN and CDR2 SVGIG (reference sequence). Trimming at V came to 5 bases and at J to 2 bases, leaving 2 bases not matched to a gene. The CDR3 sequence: CAWRGQAYNEQFF. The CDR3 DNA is TGTGCCTGGCGGGGACAGGCCTACAATGAGCAGTTCTTC.

This CDR3 is CASSRAGAETQYF. The CDR3 DNA sequence: TGTGCCAGCAGTCGAGCTGGAGCGGAGACCCAGTACTTC. The rearrangement uses TRBV5-5 and TRBJ2-5; D is ambiguous. The CDR3 contains 13 residues. Germline loops: CDR1 SGHKS, CDR2 YYEKEE (reference sequence). Trimming removed 5 bases at V and 5 bases at J, with 13 bases between.

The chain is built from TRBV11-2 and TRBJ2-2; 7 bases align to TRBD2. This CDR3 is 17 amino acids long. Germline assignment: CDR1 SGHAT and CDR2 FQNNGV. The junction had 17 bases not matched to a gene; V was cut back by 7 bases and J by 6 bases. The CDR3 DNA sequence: TGTGCCAGCACCTCTTACGCCTATGGGGGGAGGGCCGGGGAGCTGTTTTTT. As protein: CASTSYAYGGRAGELFF.

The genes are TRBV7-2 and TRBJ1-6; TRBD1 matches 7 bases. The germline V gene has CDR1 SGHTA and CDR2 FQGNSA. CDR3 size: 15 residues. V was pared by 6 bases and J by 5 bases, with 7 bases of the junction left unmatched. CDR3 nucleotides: TGTGCCAGCAGGGCCAGACAGGGAAATAATTCACCCCTCCACTTT. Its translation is CASRARQGNNSPLHF.

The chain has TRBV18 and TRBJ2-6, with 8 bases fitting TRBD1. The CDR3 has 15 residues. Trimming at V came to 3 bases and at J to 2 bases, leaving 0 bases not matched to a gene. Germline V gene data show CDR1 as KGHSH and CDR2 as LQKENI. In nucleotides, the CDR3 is TGTGCCAGCTCACCGACAGGGGCTGGGGCCAACGTCCTGACTTTC. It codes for CASSPTGAGANVLTF.